Below, one T cell receptor beta chain is given with its context. Antigen: not known. Original data processing: Filtering differed since immunoSEQ provided only junctions, with no quality scores. The protocol was immunoSEQ multiplex PCR, while the TCRdb copy is restricted to in-frame clones and leaves out a portion. From that table come the V and J calls and clone size; the DNA was used to work out D and trimming. This sample has more than 2 million clones, with 90% to 95% found just once. The data were obtained in a study of shared clonotypes between healthy human individuals. Study-wide results and caveats: A small donor pool kept down the genetic and exposure-history diversity that was represented. Estimated clonotype richness was generally higher in naive than memory subsets.

The split of CD4+ cells yielded CD45RA+ naive and CD45RA-negative memory subsets. Germline assignment: CDR1 LNHDA and CDR2 SQIVND (reference sequence). Between the trimmed V and J ends, which lost 5 bases and 8 bases, there was a span of 19 bases. This CDR3 region has 16 residues. The chain recombines TRBV19 with TRBJ1-6; maybe TRBD1 (5 bases). The source is a man younger than 30 in good health. Sequencing was carried out using naive CD4+ T cells sorted from blood. Stated subset: CD45RA+ positively selected. CDR3 DNA: TGTGCCAGTAGTCCTGACCGGGACTATGGGTATTCACCCCTCCACTTT. This encodes CASSPDRDYGYSPLHF.